This TCR beta chain was captured by sequencing in a study of cytomegalovirus exposure and HLA in healthy donors. Whole-study findings and limits: Cytomegalovirus-associated TCR beta chains were listed, numbering roughly 150.

As for the donors, each was a healthy bone marrow donor. About this clone: Its antigen is still unknown.

The PCR contained 60 Vbeta and 13 Jbeta primers. The table came from immunoSEQ multiplex PCR; TCRdb's copy has only in-frame clones and leaves some out. The repertoire holds fewer than 110,000 clones, with 60% to 80% as singletons. The source of this sequence is a man aged 50 to 60 in good health and CMV-seropositive. Sequenced sample: PBMCs.

The DNA for the CDR3 is TGCAGCGTTGTAGTCAGACTAGCGGGGAAAAACATTCAGTACTTC. The encoded protein is CSVVVRLAGKNIQYF. V and J are TRBV29-1 and TRBJ2-4, with 11 bases aligning to TRBD2. This CDR3 has 15 amino acids. Germline loops: CDR1 SQVTM, CDR2 ANQGSEA. The J segment lost 4 bases and the V segment lost 4 bases, leaving 6 bases of the junction unmatched.